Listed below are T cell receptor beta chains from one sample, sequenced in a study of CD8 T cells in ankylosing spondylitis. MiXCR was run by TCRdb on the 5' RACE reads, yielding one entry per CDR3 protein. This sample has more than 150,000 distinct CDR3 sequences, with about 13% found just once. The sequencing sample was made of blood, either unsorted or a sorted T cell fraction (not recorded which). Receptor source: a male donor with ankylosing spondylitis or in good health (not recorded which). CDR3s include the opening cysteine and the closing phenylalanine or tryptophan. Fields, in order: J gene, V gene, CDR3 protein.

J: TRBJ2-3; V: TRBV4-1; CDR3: CASSQAPGLEDTQYF
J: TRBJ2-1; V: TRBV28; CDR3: CASSLYWSEEQFF
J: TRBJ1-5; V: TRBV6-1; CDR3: CASSGGGRGYQPQHF
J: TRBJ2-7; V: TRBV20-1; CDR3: CSASHGGSSYEQYF
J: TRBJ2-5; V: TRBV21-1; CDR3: CASNRNGNQETQYF
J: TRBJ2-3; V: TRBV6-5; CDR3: CASSYATGGPDTQYF
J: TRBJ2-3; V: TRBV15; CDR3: CATSGTLPDTQYF
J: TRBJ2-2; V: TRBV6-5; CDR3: CASSGGAGELFF
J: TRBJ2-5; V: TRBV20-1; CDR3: CCASPLAGFFQETQYF
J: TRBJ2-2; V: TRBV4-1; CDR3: CASSQEGARTGELFF
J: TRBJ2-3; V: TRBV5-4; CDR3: CASRPRGGPTDTQYF
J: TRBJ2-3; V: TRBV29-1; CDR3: CSVGGVTDTQYF
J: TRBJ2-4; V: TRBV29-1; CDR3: CSVRGGDSKNIQYF
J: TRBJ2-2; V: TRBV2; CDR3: CASSDAGQGLTGELFF
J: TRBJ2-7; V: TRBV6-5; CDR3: CASSYGSPYEQYF
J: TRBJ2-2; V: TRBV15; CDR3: CATTFSGAGAGELFF
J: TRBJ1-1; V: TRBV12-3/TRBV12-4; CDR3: CASRPRGSEAFF
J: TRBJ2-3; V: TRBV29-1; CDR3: CSAVGIADQGGDTDTQYF
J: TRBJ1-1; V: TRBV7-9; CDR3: CASEPGLGTEAFF
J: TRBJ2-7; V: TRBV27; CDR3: CASRGRPSGRRSYEQYF
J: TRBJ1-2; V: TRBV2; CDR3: CASSSSGTSSLGYTF
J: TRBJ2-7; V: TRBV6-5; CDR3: CASSYTASSGYEQYF
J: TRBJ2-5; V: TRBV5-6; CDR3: CASSSSRLGTGTQYF
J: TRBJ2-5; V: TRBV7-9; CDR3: CASSFGTSPFETQYF
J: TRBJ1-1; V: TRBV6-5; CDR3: CASSYSRAGLTLNTEAFF
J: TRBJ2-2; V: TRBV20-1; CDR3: CSARQGEYTGELFF
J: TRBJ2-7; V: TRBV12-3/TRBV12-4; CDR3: CASSLTGLGDTYEQYF
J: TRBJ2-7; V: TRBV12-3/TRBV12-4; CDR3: CASSPGQGSDEQYF
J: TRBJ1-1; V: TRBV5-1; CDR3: CASSLGGREEGNTEAFF
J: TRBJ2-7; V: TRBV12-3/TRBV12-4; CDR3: CASRGLASYEQYF
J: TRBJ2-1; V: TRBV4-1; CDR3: CASSRLTSSLGEQFF
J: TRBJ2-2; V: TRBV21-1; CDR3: CASSSRQGRADTGELFF
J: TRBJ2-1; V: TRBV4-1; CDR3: CASSQVGMGYNEQFF
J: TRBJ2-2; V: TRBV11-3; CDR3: CASSLVNAGELFF
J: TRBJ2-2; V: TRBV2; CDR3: CASNSWEVGTGELFF
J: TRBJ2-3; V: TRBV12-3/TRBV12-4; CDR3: CASSLTSGNTDTQYF
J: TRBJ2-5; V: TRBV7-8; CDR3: CASSLEFSDQETQYF
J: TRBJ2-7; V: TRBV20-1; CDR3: CSARDRQAYSYEQYF
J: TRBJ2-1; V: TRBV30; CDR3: CAWSVDENNEQFF
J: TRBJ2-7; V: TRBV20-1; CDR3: CSARPTSGRSYEQYF
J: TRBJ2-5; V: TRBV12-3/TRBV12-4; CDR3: CASSSTYQETQYF
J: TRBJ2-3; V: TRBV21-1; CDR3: CASSKRGPRTDTQYF
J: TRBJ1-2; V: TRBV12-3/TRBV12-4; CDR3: CASRKTGEEYGYTF